This T cell receptor (beta chain) was captured in a study of blood T cell repertoires in COVID-19. This CDR3 spans 15 amino acids. Germline-derived CDR1 and CDR2 are ENHRY and SYGVKD. V lost 10 bases to trimming and J lost 7 bases; unmatched junction nucleotides: 14. Measured with immunoSEQ multiplex PCR; TCRdb has only the in-frame clones, and not every one. Among about 160,000 clones listed, 80% to 85% were seen once. Participants, about 18 to 90 years old, spanned around 26 US areas. The chain combines TRBV10-3 with TRBJ1-5, with 9 nucleotides matching TRBD1. The TCR originated in a woman aged 50 to 60 who had recovered from COVID-19. What was sequenced was PBMCs or T cells enriched from blood (not recorded which). The CDR3 loop is CATTQTGGEEQPQHF. CDR3 sequence (DNA): TGTGCCACCACTCAGACAGGGGGTGAGGAACAGCCCCAGCATTTT.